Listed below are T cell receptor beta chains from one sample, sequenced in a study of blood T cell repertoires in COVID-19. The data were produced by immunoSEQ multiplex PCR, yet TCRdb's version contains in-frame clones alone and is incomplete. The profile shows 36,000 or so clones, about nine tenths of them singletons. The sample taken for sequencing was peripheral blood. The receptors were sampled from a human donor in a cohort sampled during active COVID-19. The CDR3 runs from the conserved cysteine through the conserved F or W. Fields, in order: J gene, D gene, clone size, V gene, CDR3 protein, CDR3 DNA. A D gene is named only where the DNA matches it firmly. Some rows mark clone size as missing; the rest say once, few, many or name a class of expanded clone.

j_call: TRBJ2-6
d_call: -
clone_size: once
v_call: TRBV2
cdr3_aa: CASREISGANVLTF
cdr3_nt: TGTGCCAGCCGGGAGATCTCTGGGGCCAACGTCCTGACTTTC

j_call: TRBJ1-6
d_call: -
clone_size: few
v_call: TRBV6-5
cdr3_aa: CASSYSRSESPLHF
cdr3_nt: TGTGCCAGCAGTTACTCGAGAAGCGAATCACCCCTCCACTTT

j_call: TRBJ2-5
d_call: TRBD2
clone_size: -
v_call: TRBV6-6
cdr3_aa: CAGAGGRSQETQYF
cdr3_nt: TGTGCGGGTGCGGGCGGGAGGTCTCAAGAGACCCAGTACTTC

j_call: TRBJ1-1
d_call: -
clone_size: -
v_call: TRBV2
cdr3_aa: CASSERQGHAAFF
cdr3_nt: TGTGCCAGCAGTGAGCGGCAGGGACACGCAGCTTTCTTT

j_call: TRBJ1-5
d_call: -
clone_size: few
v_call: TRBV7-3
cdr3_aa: CASSPEGGNQPQHF
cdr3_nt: TGTGCCAGCAGCCCCGAGGGAGGAAATCAGCCCCAGCATTTT

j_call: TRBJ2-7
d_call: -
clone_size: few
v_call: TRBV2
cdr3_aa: CASSSTRYEQYF
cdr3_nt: TGTGCCAGCAGTTCGACTAGATACGAGCAGTACTTC

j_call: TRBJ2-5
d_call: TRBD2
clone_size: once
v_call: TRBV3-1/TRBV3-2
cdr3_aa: CASSPSGSLETQYF
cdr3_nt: TGTGCCAGCAGCCCGAGCGGGAGTTTGGAGACCCAGTACTTC

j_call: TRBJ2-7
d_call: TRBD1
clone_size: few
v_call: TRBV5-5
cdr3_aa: CASSADRAIGEQYF
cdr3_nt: TGTGCCAGCAGCGCGGACAGGGCAATAGGAGAGCAGTACTTC

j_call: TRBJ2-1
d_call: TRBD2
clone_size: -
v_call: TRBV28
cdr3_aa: CASILSGGNEQFF
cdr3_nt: TGTGCCAGCATCTTATCCGGGGGGAATGAGCAGTTCTTC

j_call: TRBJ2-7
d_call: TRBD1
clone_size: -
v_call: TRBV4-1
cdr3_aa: CASSQGGQAPYEQYF
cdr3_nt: TGCGCCAGCAGCCAAGGGGGACAGGCACCCTACGAGCAGTACTTC

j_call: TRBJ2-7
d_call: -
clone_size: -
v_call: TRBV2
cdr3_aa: CASSRTDYGQYF
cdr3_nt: TGTGCCAGCAGTCGGACAGATTACGGGCAGTACTTC

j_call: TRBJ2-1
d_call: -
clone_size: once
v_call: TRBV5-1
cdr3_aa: CASSNNVEVNEQFF
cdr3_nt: TGCGCCAGCAGTAATAATGTAGAGGTCAATGAGCAGTTCTTC

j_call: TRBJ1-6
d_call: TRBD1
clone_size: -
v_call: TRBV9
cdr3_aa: CASSVDRGGSPLHF
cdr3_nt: TGTGCCAGCAGCGTGGACAGGGGGGGGTCACCCCTCCACTTT

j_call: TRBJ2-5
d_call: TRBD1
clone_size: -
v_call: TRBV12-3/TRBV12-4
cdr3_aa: CASSDRGRETQYF
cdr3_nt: TGTGCCAGCAGCGACAGGGGGAGGGAGACCCAGTACTTC

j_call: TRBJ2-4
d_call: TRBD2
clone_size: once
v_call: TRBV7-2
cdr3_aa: CASSWELARAKNIQYF
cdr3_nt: TGTGCCAGCAGCTGGGAACTAGCGAGAGCCAAAAACATTCAGTACTTC

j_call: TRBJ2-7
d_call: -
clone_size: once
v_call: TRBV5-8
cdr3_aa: CASSFGGALSYEQYF
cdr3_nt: TGTGCCAGCAGCTTTGGGGGGGCCTTATCCTACGAGCAGTACTTC

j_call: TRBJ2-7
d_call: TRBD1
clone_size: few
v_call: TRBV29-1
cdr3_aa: CSAYRGLGEQYF
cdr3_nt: TGCAGCGCCTACAGGGGGCTCGGCGAGCAGTACTTC